The rows below give T cell receptor beta chains drawn from one sample of a study of T-cell reconstitution after alpha-beta-depleted transplantation in children. TCRdb ran MiXCR on the PCR reads and lists one entry per CDR3 protein. The data contain about 92,000 distinct CDR3 sequences, 9% to 15% of them singletons. The sample consisted of PBMCs from the stem cell graft donor, taken from the stem cell graft. The receptors come from a human donor who donated a stem cell graft to a child with inherited bone marrow failure. Each CDR3 is given with its conserved first and last residue. Each record gives: clone size, D gene, V gene, J gene, CDR3 DNA, CDR3 protein. A D gene is named only where the DNA matches it firmly. The size of a clone is reported for some rows only, either as once, few or many, or as a class for expanded clones.

size: few; D: TRBD1; V: TRBV19; J: TRBJ2-1; DNA: TGTGCCAGTAGTGACAGGGGGCCTTTTTATGAGCAGTTCTTC; CDR3: CASSDRGPFYEQFF
size: -; D: -; V: TRBV3-1; J: TRBJ1-4; DNA: TGTGCCACCAGCCAAGATGCCGGGCACGCAACTAATGAAAAACTGTTTTTT; CDR3: CATSQDAGHATNEKLFF
size: many; D: -; V: TRBV6-5; J: TRBJ2-7; DNA: TGTGCCAGCAGTTACAGACAGTCATATTACGAGCAGTACTTC; CDR3: CASSYRQSYYEQYF
size: many; D: -; V: TRBV20-1; J: TRBJ2-3; DNA: TGCAGTGCTCAGAAGGGTAGCACAGATACGCAGTATTTT; CDR3: CSAQKGSTDTQYF
size: many; D: -; V: TRBV5-6; J: TRBJ1-5; DNA: TGTGCCAGCAGCTTACGGTTTCAGCCCCAGCATTTT; CDR3: CASSLRFQPQHF
size: many; D: -; V: TRBV6-2/TRBV6-3; J: TRBJ2-5; DNA: TGTGCCAGCAGTGGTGGACTGGAGGTGGAGACCCAGTACTTC; CDR3: CASSGGLEVETQYF
size: few; D: TRBD1; V: TRBV3-1; J: TRBJ1-4; DNA: TGTGCCAGCAGCCCCTTCAGGGGGACGAATGAAAAACTGTTTTTT; CDR3: CASSPFRGTNEKLFF
size: -; D: TRBD1; V: TRBV10-3; J: TRBJ1-6; DNA: TGTGCCATCACGGACAGGGCCGCATATAATTCACCCCTCCACTTT; CDR3: CAITDRAAYNSPLHF
size: many; D: -; V: TRBV2; J: TRBJ2-7; DNA: TGTGCCAGCAGTGTCATCGATGAAGAGCAGTACTTC; CDR3: CASSVIDEEQYF
size: many; D: TRBD1; V: TRBV7-3; J: TRBJ1-6; DNA: TGTGCCAGCAGCCAGGGACAGCGAAATTCACCCCTCCACTTT; CDR3: CASSQGQRNSPLHF
size: -; D: -; V: TRBV7-3; J: TRBJ1-6; DNA: TGTGCCAGCAGCTTAGGGGACATTAATTCACCCCTCCACTTT; CDR3: CASSLGDINSPLHF
size: few; D: TRBD1; V: TRBV29-1; J: TRBJ2-3; DNA: TGCAGCGCCGGAAGGACAGGGGGCGCAGATACGCAGTATTTT; CDR3: CSAGRTGGADTQYF
size: many; D: -; V: TRBV28; J: TRBJ2-5; DNA: TGTGCCGTTAAGGGGGAGGGAGTCAAGACCCAGTACTTC; CDR3: CAVKGEGVKTQYF
size: many; D: TRBD1; V: TRBV18; J: TRBJ2-6; DNA: TGTGCCAGCTCACGTCCAGGGGGCCCTTCTAGCTCTGGGGCCAACGTCCTGACTTTC; CDR3: CASSRPGGPSSSGANVLTF
size: many; D: TRBD2; V: TRBV29-1; J: TRBJ2-3; DNA: TGCAGCGTTGCGACTAGCGGGAGTCCAGATACGCAGTATTTT; CDR3: CSVATSGSPDTQYF
size: many; D: TRBD1; V: TRBV3-1; J: TRBJ1-1; DNA: TGTGCCAGCAGCCGAGTCGGACAGGGTTTGACCACTGAAGCTTTCTTT; CDR3: CASSRVGQGLTTEAFF
size: -; D: -; V: TRBV7-2; J: TRBJ2-3; DNA: TGTGCCAGCAGCTTATTTAGGGCTGACCAGTATTTT; CDR3: CASSLFRADQYF
size: many; D: -; V: TRBV20-1; J: TRBJ2-7; DNA: TGCAGTGCTGCGTGGGGCCCTGCTACCTACGAGCAGTACTTC; CDR3: CSAAWGPATYEQYF
size: many; D: -; V: TRBV5-1; J: TRBJ2-1; DNA: TGCGCCAGCAGCTTGTTATCCCAGCCCGGTGAGCAGTTCTTC; CDR3: CASSLLSQPGEQFF
size: many; D: -; V: TRBV12-3/TRBV12-4; J: TRBJ2-2; DNA: TGTGCCAGCCAACAGGTCACCGGGGAGCTGTTTTTT; CDR3: CASQQVTGELFF
size: many; D: -; V: TRBV7-2; J: TRBJ2-2; DNA: TGTGCCAGCAGCTTAGCTTGGCAGGCCGGGGAGCTGTTTTTT; CDR3: CASSLAWQAGELFF
size: many; D: -; V: TRBV12-3/TRBV12-4; J: TRBJ1-5; DNA: TGTGCCAGCAGCCCGCAGGGTCAGCCCCAGCATTTT; CDR3: CASSPQGQPQHF